Shown below are 8 T cell receptor beta chains from a single sample sequenced in a study of blood T cell repertoires in COVID-19. Sequenced by immunoSEQ multiplex PCR; TCRdb stores in-frame clones only, minus some. The sample contains 60,000 to 95,000 clones, 90% of which appear only once. The sample consisted of peripheral blood. Receptors originate from a woman aged 80 or over with active or convalescent COVID-19.

The J gene is TRBJ1-5, the V gene TRBV5-8, with TRBD1 as a possible D gene (5 bases). Trimming took 3 bases from V and 4 from J, leaving 8 bases between them. This CDR3 region has 13 residues. Germline V CDR1 and CDR2: SGHTS, YDEGEE. CDR3 sequence (DNA): TGTGCCAGCAGCTACGACAGTAATCAGCCCCAGCATTTT. Amino acid sequence: CASSYDSNQPQHF.

This chain uses TRBV21-1 with TRBJ2-7; the DNA was not compared with TRBD1, the D call given in the table. TRBV21-1 is a pseudogene. The CDR3 is 17 residues long. The CDR3 DNA follows: TGTGCCAGCAACAAAGGTGGGACAGGGAATAGCTCCTACGAGCAGTACTTC. Translating gives CASNKGGTGNSSYEQYF.

This chain links TRBV11-2 with TRBJ1-2; D might be TRBD1 (6 bases). This CDR3 spans 14 amino acids. Per the germline V gene, CDR1 is SGHAT and CDR2 is FQNNGV. Trimming removed 2 bases at V and 4 bases at J, with 11 bases between. Written as DNA, the CDR3 is TGTGCCAGCAGCTTATCCCAGGGGACCTATGGCTACACCTTC. It translates to CASSLSQGTYGYTF.

This clone was picked up one time. V and J are TRBV28 and TRBJ1-6; weak D call: TRBD1 (5 bases). The CDR3 totals 17 residues. Germline CDR1 and CDR2: MDHEN and SYDVKM. The germline V and J ends were trimmed by 1 base and 10 bases, with 20 bases remaining between them. This CDR3 is CASSLYQGLPPKSPLHF. The CDR3 DNA is TGTGCCAGCAGTTTATACCAGGGCCTACCTCCGAAGTCACCCCTCCACTTT. Supplemented by reference TRBV28 and TRBJ1-6, the full variable domain reads DVKVTQSSRYLVKRTGEKVFLECVQDMDHENMFWYRQDPGLGLRLIYFSYDVKMKEKGDIPEGYSVSREKKERFSLILESASTNQTSMYLCASSLYQGLPPKSPLHFGNGTRLTVT.

The chain has TRBV3-1 (or the pseudogene TRBV3-2) and TRBJ1-2; D is unclear. The CDR3 runs to 16 residues. CDR1 is LGHDT, CDR2 YNNKEL, per germline (reference sequence). Deletions cut 0 bases from V and 4 bases from J, with 15 bases between. The CDR3 loop reads CASSQDLGVGLYGYTF. The CDR3 bases are TGTGCCAGCAGCCAAGATCTCGGGGTGGGCCTCTATGGCTACACCTTC.

This clone was observed a single time. V and J are TRBV10-3 and TRBJ2-7, with a weak D call TRBD1 (6 bases). CDR3 length equals 15 residues. V was cut by 7 bases and J by 0 bases, with 16 bases left in between. The germline gives CDR1 ENHRY, CDR2 SYGVKD. The CDR3 sequence: CAITRDKKSSYEQYF. The CDR3 DNA is TGTGCCATCACCCGGGACAAAAAGAGCTCCTACGAGCAGTACTTC.

The V call is TRBV11-2, the J call TRBJ2-1; 7 nucleotides line up with TRBD2. The germline V gene encodes CDR1 SGHAT and CDR2 FQNNGV. The CDR3 extends over 16 amino acids. V was clipped by 6 bases and J by 1 base; unmatched bases: 9. CDR3 nucleotide sequence: TGTGCCAGCAGGCAAATATCGGGGGGTTCCTACAATGAGCAGTTCTTC. Amino acids: CASRQISGGSYNEQFF.

The rearrangement links TRBV25-1 to TRBJ2-3; no definite D call. The CDR3 length is 14 residues. V shed 2 bases and J shed 1 base, with 7 bases lying between them. CDR1 and CDR2 from the germline V gene are MGHDK and SYGVNS. CDR3 residues: CASSEHTGTDTQYF. In DNA form, the CDR3 reads TGTGCCAGCAGTGAACACACAGGCACAGATACGCAGTATTTT.